The T cell receptor (beta chain) under discussion was sequenced for a study of blood T cell repertoires in COVID-19 (dated by TCRdb to the early 2020s). Turning to the overall study: Samples from collaborators originated in the United States, Italy and Spain and spanned both the acute and convalescent phases of COVID-19. A freely available public database, intended as a resource for researchers studying the immune response to SARS-CoV-2, is where the repertoires were released. The prospective study material was composed of cDNA or gDNA derived from T cells, B-cell-depleted T cells, or PBMCs. Where available, HLA class I and class II types were obtained from metadata supplied by the sample provider rather than from assay-based typing. The samples were drawn from two sources: the first 160 participants of the ongoing ImmuneRACE study, and 1,000 to 1,500 subjects contributed by 6 global collaborators. Nearly every sample came with metadata listing a de-identified subject ID, COVID-19 status, age in years and sex. Subjects who had been exposed to COVID-19, were actively infected with it, or had recovered from it provided the deeply sampled blood TCRbeta repertoires that made up the dataset.

At one collaborating source in Seattle, patients were enrolled during active infection and were followed longitudinally through the course of disease. Each collaborating institution followed its own protocols to collect whole blood in K2EDTA tubes. For TCRbeta analysis, collaborators shipped samples in one of three forms: frozen whole blood, isolated PBMCs, or DNA extracted from either of those sample types. The CDR3 runs 14 residues from the cysteine to the phenylalanine. Just CDR3 DNA is preserved here, 42 bases in frame from base 1. TCRbeta CDR3 regions were amplified from genomic DNA by means of the immunoSEQ Assay, a bias-controlled multiplex PCR. The original methods were these. The number of nucleated cells in each sample was estimated by amplification of reference gene primers within the assay. To quantify the absolute abundance of each unique TCRbeta CDR3 rearrangement, sequence reads were collapsed and filtered. For each sample, productive Simpson clonality was calculated as the square root of Simpson's diversity index across productive rearrangements. In TCRdb, the immuneACCESS table is reduced to in-frame sequences with V and J assigned. These tables do not hold every clone; where another copy was compared, an unresolved V gene accounts for under half, and the others remain unexplained. Clone size and the V and J calls come from that table; the DNA yielded D and trimming. This sample lists fewer than 700,000 clones; 85% to 90% were detected once. The top ten constitute 7.8% of the sample.

The study at large found these results: Clinical and demographic metadata were provided uncurated, with the amount varying by source and participant.

A word on this clone: The antigen it binds to is not known. No base qualities exist here, and no much larger clone lies one base off it.

The sequenced material came from peripheral blood. Recombination linked TRBV1 to TRBJ1-1; the table's D call, TRBD1, has no DNA check behind it. TRBV1 is designated a pseudogene. The clonotype comes from a woman aged 50 to 65 with COVID-19, enrolled during active disease. The sequenced DNA: TGCACCAGCAGCGGTGACAGCACGAACACTGAAGCTTTCTTT. Its protein reads: CTSSGDSTNTEAFF.